The 25 T cell receptor beta chains below were found in one sample sequenced in a study of beta chain features in type 1 diabetes. Reverse transcribing all isolated RNA meant expressed TCRB transcripts were sequenced. Profiling relied on immunoSEQ multiplex PCR, and the TCRdb table lists in-frame clones only, not all of them. The repertoire consists of around 300,000 clones, with about 10% occurring once and the leading ten covering over 0.015%. Sequences were obtained from naive CD4+ T cells from blood. The receptors originated from a woman aged 30 to 39 in good health.

A few counts support this clone. Other nucleotide sequences in the sample specify the same CDR3. The chain couples TRBV18 to TRBJ2-3; D ambiguous. Trimming removed 3 bases at V and 0 bases at J, with 4 bases between. The germline gives CDR1 KGHSH, CDR2 LQKENI. The CDR3 covers 13 residues. The CDR3 sequence: CASSPPSTDTQYF. CDR3 nucleotide sequence: TGTGCCAGCTCACCCCCGAGCACAGATACGCAGTATTTT. Together with reference TRBV18 and TRBJ2-3, the CDR3 gives the full variable domain: NAGVMQNPRHLVRRRGQEARLRCSPMKGHSHVYWYRQLPEEGLKFMVYLQKENIIDESGMPKERFSAEFPKEGPSILRIQQVVRGDSAAYFCASSPPSTDTQYFGPGTRLTVL.

This clone was found a few times. The V call is TRBV28, the J call TRBJ2-7; maybe TRBD2 (5 bases). Germline CDR1 and CDR2: MDHEN and SYDVKM. The CDR3 sequence is 12 residues long. Trimming stripped 6 bases from V and 2 bases from J, with 8 bases between. Here the CDR3 reads CASRGRAYEQYF. Written as DNA, the CDR3 is TGTGCCAGCAGGGGGAGAGCCTACGAGCAGTACTTC.

V gene TRBV29-1 combines with J gene TRBJ2-7, with D perhaps matching TRBD2 (5 bases). The CDR3 has 13 amino acids. Germline CDR1 is SQVTM and CDR2 is ANQGSEA. V dropped 7 bases and J dropped 3 bases, with 16 bases sitting between them. DNA of the CDR3: TGCAGCGCCCGGGGTAGTAATATCTACGAGCAGTACTTC. It translates to CSARGSNIYEQYF.

This clone was seen more than once but under ten times. The chain employs TRBV9 and TRBJ2-7; 8 nucleotides agree with TRBD2. The V and J ends lost 0 bases and 3 bases, in that order; junction bases with no gene match: 2. Germline V CDR1 and CDR2: SGDLS, YYNGEE. The CDR3 spans 14 residues. CDR3 protein: CASSVALAGYEQYF. As DNA, the CDR3 is TGTGCCAGCAGCGTAGCTCTAGCGGGCTACGAGCAGTACTTC.

As regards this clone: Other DNA sequences in this specimen translate into the identical CDR3. This chain uses TRBV29-1 with TRBJ2-5; 10 nucleotides line up with TRBD1. The CDR3 totals 13 residues. The germline gives CDR1 SQVTM, CDR2 ANQGSEA. Losses at the gene ends were 2 bases for V and 4 bases for J; bases not matched to a gene: 1. CDR3 loop: CSVERDRGETQYF. The CDR3 DNA follows: TGCAGCGTTGAAAGGGACAGGGGAGAGACCCAGTACTTC. Variable domain in full (rest from reference TRBV29-1 and TRBJ2-5): SAVISQKPSRDICQRGTSLTIQCQVDSQVTMMFWYRQQPGQSLTLIATANQGSEATYESGFVIDKFPISRPNLTFSTLTVSNMSPEDSSIYLCSVERDRGETQYFGPGTRLLVL.

The genes are TRBV28 and TRBJ2-7; D perhaps matches TRBD2 (5 bases). Germline CDR1 and CDR2: MDHEN and SYDVKM. CDR3 length equals 14 residues. V was cut by 2 bases and J by 1 base, with 9 bases left in between. CDR3 region: CASSLPGESYEQYF. The CDR3, as DNA: TGTGCCAGCAGTTTACCCGGGGAATCCTACGAGCAGTACTTC. The full variable domain, completed using reference TRBV28 and TRBJ2-7, is DVKVTQSSRYLVKRTGEKVFLECVQDMDHENMFWYRQDPGLGLRLIYFSYDVKMKEKGDIPEGYSVSREKKERFSLILESASTNQTSMYLCASSLPGESYEQYFGPGTRLTVT.

The chain joins TRBV5-4 to TRBJ2-5, with D possibly matching TRBD1 (8 bases). V gave up 0 bases and J gave up 4 bases, with 13 bases separating them. Per germline, CDR1 SGHNT and CDR2 YYREEE (reference sequence). This CDR3 has 15 amino acids. Here the CDR3 reads CASSLAHRGGETQYF. In DNA form, the CDR3 reads TGTGCCAGCAGCTTGGCTCACAGGGGGGGAGAGACCCAGTACTTC. Full variable domain (rest looked up from reference TRBV5-4 and TRBJ2-5): ETGVTQSPTHLIKTRGQQVTLRCSSQSGHNTVSWYQQALGQGPQFIFQYYREEENGRGNFPPRFSGLQFPNYSSELNVNALELDDSALYLCASSLAHRGGETQYFGPGTRLLVL.

A few counts support this clone. J is TRBJ2-2 and V is TRBV9; TRBD1 is a possible D gene (6 bases). Germline assignment: CDR1 SGDLS and CDR2 YYNGEE. This CDR3 contains 16 residues. Trimming removed 3 bases at V and 4 bases at J, with 16 bases between. The CDR3 sequence: CASSAPQGRRTGELFF. For the CDR3, the DNA is TGTGCCAGCAGCGCCCCACAGGGACGCCGCACCGGGGAGCTGTTTTTT.

A few counts support this clone. The V gene is TRBV27, the J gene TRBJ2-3, with 12 positions matching TRBD2. There are 16 residues in the CDR3. Germline V gene data show CDR1 as MNHEY and CDR2 as SMNVEV (reference sequence). J was trimmed by 10 bases and V by 2 bases; bases with no gene match: 10. CDR3 region: CASSLASGRAKVAQYF. The CDR3 nucleotides read TGTGCCAGCAGTTTAGCTAGCGGGAGGGCTAAAGTTGCGCAGTATTTT.

This clone came up a few times. The rearrangement links TRBV11-2 to TRBJ2-1, with 15 bases lining up with TRBD2. This CDR3 contains 17 residues. Per the germline V gene, CDR1 is SGHAT and CDR2 is FQNNGV. V lost 3 bases and J lost 7; bases outside the gene matches: 7. CDR3 coding DNA: TGTGCCAGCAGCTTCGGACTAGCGGGAGGGCGGTATAATGAGCAGTTCTTC. Its translation: CASSFGLAGGRYNEQFF.

This clone was counted a few times. The gene calls are TRBV27 and TRBJ1-1, with a tentative D call TRBD1 (6 bases). The CDR3 extends over 13 amino acids. Trimming cost V 6 bases and J 7 bases, with 15 bases left between them. CDR1 is MNHEY, CDR2 SMNVEV, per germline (reference sequence). The CDR3 loop reads CASRPTGSSEAFF. The CDR3 nucleotides read TGTGCCAGCAGGCCCACAGGGTCCAGTGAAGCTTTCTTT.

The chain recombines TRBV7-2 with TRBJ2-2; D call uncertain. Between the trimmed V and J ends, which lost 3 bases and 12 bases, there was a span of 11 bases. Germline CDR1 SGHTA, CDR2 FQGNSA. The CDR3 spans 12 residues. Here the CDR3 DNA reads TGTGCCAGCAGCTTTGGGCCGTGGCAGCTGTTTTTT. It is translated as CASSFGPWQLFF.

This clone was counted a few times. DNA of the CDR3: TGCAGCGCCGGACATACTAGCGGGGTGGGCAATGAGCAGTTCTTC. Protein: CSAGHTSGVGNEQFF. This rearrangement joins TRBV29-1 to TRBJ2-1; the match to TRBD2 covers 10 bases. The ends lost 7 bases at V and 6 bases at J; junction bases unmatched: 12. Germline values: CDR1 SQVTM, CDR2 ANQGSEA. The CDR3 totals 15 residues.

The gene calls are TRBV6-1 and TRBJ1-5; D possibly corresponds to TRBD1 (5 bases). V lost 7 bases, J lost 7 bases, and 17 bases lay in between. Germline loops: CDR1 MNHNS, CDR2 SASEGT. The CDR3 is 14 residues long. The CDR3 DNA is TGTGCCAGCAAGAAAGAAGCAGGGAGGCAGCCCCAGCATTTT. This sequence encodes CASKKEAGRQPQHF.

This clone was counted a few times. V and J are TRBV28 and TRBJ2-5; 7 nucleotides line up with TRBD1. Germline V gives CDR1 MDHEN, CDR2 SYDVKM. CDR3 length equals 15 residues. Germline trimming cut 3 bases from V and 5 bases from J; bases unmatched to any gene: 9. The CDR3 DNA sequence: TGTGCCAGCAGTTTCCTTGGACAGGCAGGGGAGACCCAGTACTTC. As protein: CASSFLGQAGETQYF.

The chain has TRBV4-2 and TRBJ2-6, with 7 bases lining up with TRBD1. From germline, CDR1 is LGHNA and CDR2 YNFKEQ. This CDR3 region has 15 residues. Unmatched junction bases numbered 4, after V lost 4 bases and J lost 4 bases. The CDR3 sequence: CASSPTGTGANVLTF. In nucleotides, the CDR3 is TGTGCCAGCAGCCCGACAGGGACCGGGGCCAACGTCCTGACTTTC.

V and J are TRBV7-9 and TRBJ2-2, with D uncertain. This CDR3 spans 14 amino acids. With 2 bases removed from V and 7 bases from J, the gap between germline ends came to 11 bases. Germline V gene data show CDR1 as SEHNR and CDR2 as FQNEAQ (reference sequence). CDR3 coding DNA: TGTGCCAGCAGCTTACGAGAGATTATCGGGGAGCTGTTTTTT. It translates to CASSLREIIGELFF.

The chain uses TRBV6-6 and TRBJ1-2; no reliable D call. The CDR3 runs to 12 residues. The V gene's germline CDR1 is MNHNY and CDR2 SVGAGI (reference sequence). The V and J ends lost 8 bases and 0 bases respectively, with 7 bases between them. For the CDR3, the DNA is TGTGCCAGCGGTCCGGCTAACTATGGCTACACCTTC. Translation: CASGPANYGYTF.

This clone was seen a few times. The J gene is TRBJ2-7, the V gene TRBV7-2; 10 positions match TRBD2. V shed 4 bases and J 6 bases; nucleotides not matched to a gene: 18. Germline V lookup: CDR1 SGHTA, CDR2 FQGNSA. The CDR3 covers 18 residues. In DNA, the CDR3 is TGTGCCAGCAGCTACCAGGTGCTAGCGGGAGTGGGGAGGAGCGAGCAGTACTTC. Amino acid sequence: CASSYQVLAGVGRSEQYF.

This clone has more than one count but fewer than ten. The rearrangement links TRBV7-8 to TRBJ2-3, with 11 bases matching TRBD2. The V and J ends lost 6 bases and 2 bases, in that order; junction bases with no gene match: 4. The germline gives CDR1 SGHVS, CDR2 FQNEAQ. The CDR3 runs to 15 residues. For the CDR3, the DNA is TGTGCCAGCAGACTAGCGGGAGTTTACACAGATACGCAGTATTTT. Its protein is CASRLAGVYTDTQYF.

This clone was detected only a few times. The V gene is TRBV29-1, the J gene TRBJ2-1; maybe TRBD1 (5 bases). V was pared by 4 bases and J by 4 bases, with 11 bases between. This CDR3 spans 13 amino acids. Germline lookup yields CDR1 SQVTM and CDR2 ANQGSEA. CDR3 region: CSVAQDSYNEQFF. CDR3 DNA sequence: TGCAGCGTTGCCCAAGACAGTTACAATGAGCAGTTCTTC.

J is TRBJ2-1 and V is TRBV4-3; D remains ambiguous. The length of the CDR3 is 12 residues. V was cut by 4 bases and J by 4 bases, with 5 bases left in between. Germline values: CDR1 LGHNA, CDR2 YSLEER. The CDR3 reads CASSLNYNEQFF. In nucleotides, the CDR3 is TGCGCCAGCAGCCTAAATTACAATGAGCAGTTCTTC.

This clone was detected a few times. This chain links TRBV9 with TRBJ2-3; 10 nucleotides line up with TRBD2. CDR1 and CDR2 from the germline V gene are SGDLS and YYNGEE. The CDR3 loop spans 18 amino acids. The V segment lost 1 base and the J segment 5 bases; nucleotides outside the gene matches: 13. CDR3 residues: CASSVTGTLLAGEDTQYF. The CDR3 DNA follows: TGTGCCAGCAGCGTAACCGGTACCTTGCTAGCGGGAGAAGATACGCAGTATTTT.

The rearrangement links TRBV18 to TRBJ2-7, with 9 nucleotides matching TRBD1. This CDR3 contains 13 residues. In germline, CDR1 is KGHSH, CDR2 LQKENI. Trimming removed 5 bases from V and 7 bases from J; junction bases left unmatched: 6. The CDR3 region has the DNA TGTGCCAGCTCAGAACAGGGGGCGGGAGAGCAGTACTTC. Translation: CASSEQGAGEQYF. Together with reference TRBV18 and TRBJ2-7, the CDR3 gives the full variable domain: NAGVMQNPRHLVRRRGQEARLRCSPMKGHSHVYWYRQLPEEGLKFMVYLQKENIIDESGMPKERFSAEFPKEGPSILRIQQVVRGDSAAYFCASSEQGAGEQYFGPGTRLTVT.

This rearrangement joins TRBV14 to TRBJ2-7, with 9 bases that match TRBD2. Germline V gives CDR1 SGHDN, CDR2 FVKESK. The J segment lost 3 bases and the V segment lost 5 bases, leaving 5 bases of the junction unmatched. The CDR3 has 14 amino acids. CDR3 loop: CASSGLAGRYEQYF. As DNA, the CDR3 is TGTGCCAGCAGCGGTCTAGCGGGACGCTACGAGCAGTACTTC.